The 15 T cell receptor beta chains listed next were all sequenced from one sample in a study of OX40 agonist ivuxolimab in advanced cancers. Sequencing was performed with immunoSEQ multiplex PCR; in TCRdb, only in-frame clones are kept and a portion is missing. The data hold roughly 100,000 clones, with roughly nine tenths observed a single time. Sample: CD4+ or CD8+ T cells sorted from blood, taken in a trial of the OX40 agonist ivuxolimab. These receptors were collected from an adult with an advanced solid tumor such as melanoma, head and neck, liver or kidney cancer.

The V gene is TRBV7-2, the J gene TRBJ2-7; tentative D call: TRBD2 (5 bases). Germline V gives CDR1 SGHTA, CDR2 FQGNSA. Trimming took 2 bases from V and 0 from J, leaving 11 bases between them. The CDR3 covers 15 residues. CDR3 DNA: TGTGCCAGCAGCTTAAGCGGCGCTCCCTCCTACGAGCAGTACTTC. Translation gives CASSLSGAPSYEQYF.

The chain couples TRBV7-3 to TRBJ2-2, with D possibly matching TRBD2 (5 bases). Trimming removed 6 bases from V and 3 bases from J, with 14 bases in between. The CDR3 has 15 amino acids. Germline CDR1 reads SGHTA; CDR2 reads FQGTGA. The CDR3 reads CASRMRALHTGELFF. The CDR3 DNA reads as TGTGCCAGCAGGATGAGGGCCCTACACACCGGGGAGCTGTTTTTT.

J is TRBJ2-6 and V is TRBV4-3, with a possible D match to TRBD1 (5 bases). This CDR3 region has 15 residues. Germline CDR1 LGHNA, CDR2 YSLEER. Trimming removed 5 bases at V and 0 bases at J, with 8 bases between. CDR3 residues: CASSWGLSGANVLTF. CDR3 in DNA: TGCGCCAGCAGCTGGGGCCTCTCTGGGGCCAACGTCCTGACTTTC.

With regard to this clone: At one end, the junction sequence differs from germline, possibly due to a read error. The chain uses TRBV5-5 and TRBJ2-7; either TRBD1 or TRBD2 may fit D (5 bases each). Germline CDR1 is SGHKS and CDR2 is YYEKEE (reference sequence). This CDR3 contains 12 residues. For the CDR3, the DNA is TGTGCCAGCAGCTCGGGGCTGGCCGCGACAAACTTC. Translating gives CASSSGLAATNF.

This sequence joins TRBV6-6 and TRBJ2-1; a weak D match, TRBD1 (6 bases). The V gene's germline CDR1 is MNHNY and CDR2 SVGAGI (reference sequence). The ends were cut back, 2 bases at V and 5 bases at J, with 7 bases in the middle. CDR3 length: 13 residues. DNA of the CDR3: TGTGCCAGCAGTTACGACAGGAACAATGAGCAGTTCTTC. Translation: CASSYDRNNEQFF.

The rearrangement uses TRBV15 and TRBJ2-2, with 7 bases that match TRBD2. The CDR3 contains 16 residues. The V gene end was trimmed by 6 bases and the J gene end by 7 bases; junction bases not matched to a gene: 14. Germline V gene lookup returns CDR1 LNHNV and CDR2 YYDKDF (reference sequence). CDR3 amino acids: CATSMGGGRLSGELFF. The CDR3 nucleotides are TGTGCCACCAGTATGGGGGGAGGGCGTCTAAGCGGGGAGCTGTTTTTT. The complete variable domain, with remaining parts taken from reference TRBV15 and TRBJ2-2, reads DAMVIQNPRYQVTQFGKPVTLSCSQTLNHNVMYWYQQKSSQAPKLLFHYYDKDFNNEADTPDNFQSRRPNTSFCFLDIRSPGLGDTAMYLCATSMGGGRLSGELFFGEGSRLTVL.

This rearrangement joins TRBV4-1 to TRBJ1-2; 9 nucleotides agree with TRBD1. The V gene's germline CDR1 is MGHRA and CDR2 YSYEKL. The ends lost 6 bases at V and 7 bases at J; junction bases unmatched: 6. There are 13 residues in the CDR3. For the CDR3, the DNA is TGCGCCAGCAGAGGACAGGGGAGGGTTGGCTACACCTTC. This encodes CASRGQGRVGYTF.

This chain connects TRBV12-1 to TRBJ1-2; the listed D gene, TRBD1, was not tested against the DNA. TRBV12-1 is reported as a pseudogene. The length of the CDR3 is 17 residues. CDR3 loop: CASSFRDRGLPRYGYTF. The DNA for the CDR3 is TGTGCCAGCAGCTTCCGGGACAGGGGACTCCCTCGCTATGGCTACACCTTC.

As concerns this clone: The sample holds other DNA sequences that translate to the same CDR3. The chain recombines TRBV28 with TRBJ2-7; no definite D call. Trimming shortened V by 3 bases and J by 7 bases, and 4 bases separated the two germline ends. The CDR3 spans 10 residues. Looked up from germline, CDR1 is MDHEN and CDR2 is SYDVKM. The CDR3 bases are TGTGCCAGCAGTTTCAGGGAGCAGTACTTC. Translation gives CASSFREQYF.

V usage is TRBV6-5 and J usage is TRBJ2-2; no clear D gene. Germline V gene lookup returns CDR1 MNHEY and CDR2 SVGAGI. The CDR3 sequence is 15 residues long. The V gene lost 5 bases and the J gene lost 0 bases, with 10 bases spanning the gap. CDR3 in DNA: TGTGCCAGCAGTCACGGGCGGTCGAACACCGGGGAGCTGTTTTTT. Residues: CASSHGRSNTGELFF.

The rearrangement uses TRBV6-5 and TRBJ1-2; 7 bases fit TRBD1. This CDR3 is built from 11 residues. Germline-derived CDR1 and CDR2 are MNHEY and SVGAGI. With 2 bases clipped from V and 14 bases from J, the junction kept 5 bases outside the gene matches. CDR3 coding DNA: TGTGCCAGCAGTTACCCGGGACAGCCTACCTTC. This encodes CASSYPGQPTF.

The CDR3 DNA reads as TGTGCCAGCAGCTCAATCGGGACTAGGGTCTCCTATGAGCAGTTCTTC. Protein product: CASSSIGTRVSYEQFF. V is TRBV5-4 and J is TRBJ2-1, with 8 bases that match TRBD2. This CDR3 has 16 residues. V was pared by 3 bases and J by 8 bases, with 13 bases of the junction left unmatched. The germline CDR1 and CDR2 sequences are SGHNT and YYREEE (reference sequence).

The V gene is TRBV4-3, the J gene TRBJ2-3; 12 bases match TRBD2. Unmatched junction bases numbered 11, after V lost 0 bases and J lost 7 bases. The CDR3 has 18 amino acids. Germline V gene data show CDR1 as LGHNA and CDR2 as YSLEER. In DNA, the CDR3 is TGCGCCAGCAGCCAAGATTTCTCCCTAGCGGGGGGGCATCATACGCAGTATTTT. The encoded protein is CASSQDFSLAGGHHTQYF.

The chain couples TRBV7-2 to TRBJ2-1; 12 bases map to TRBD2. Unmatched junction bases numbered 11, after V lost 5 bases and J lost 6 bases. Germline V gene data show CDR1 as SGHTA and CDR2 as FQGNSA. This CDR3 region has 17 residues. The CDR3 region is CASSPRHLAGGPNEQFF. CDR3 DNA: TGTGCCAGCAGCCCTCGTCATCTAGCGGGGGGGCCCAATGAGCAGTTCTTC.

The chain has TRBV6-5 and TRBJ2-5; the match to TRBD2 covers 7 bases. TRBJ2-7 explains the end of the DNA better; the J call may be wrong. Germline values: CDR1 MNHEY, CDR2 SVGAGI. The CDR3 has 15 residues. DNA for the CDR3: TGTGCCAGCAGTTCTTTGGGGCTAGCGGAATACGAGCAGTACTTC. It translates to CASSSLGLAEYEQYF.